Following are 3 T cell receptor beta chains from one sample sequenced in a study of glioma-infiltrating T cells. The iRepertoire nested amplicon-rescue multiplex PCR amplified TCR alpha and beta CDR3s from RNA. TCRdb passed the multiplex PCR reads through MiXCR, listing each CDR3 protein once. This table has about 110,000 distinct CDR3 sequences, less than 30% appearing once. Sequencing was done on a sample of glioma tissue, nonneoplastic brain tissue, or PBMCs (not recorded which). Source of these receptors: a human donor with low-grade glioma or glioblastoma, undergoing nonglioma brain surgery, or in good health (not recorded which).

A remark on this clonotype: One junction end disagrees with the germline gene, perhaps due to a read error. The chain combines TRBV28 with TRBJ1-1, with D possibly TRBD1 on 6 matching bases. Germline V CDR1 and CDR2: MDHEN, SYDVKM. This CDR3 region has 15 residues. The CDR3 region has the DNA TGTGCCAGCAGTTTATATTCGGGGGCGTGGACTGGAGCTTTCTTT. Protein product: CASSLYSGAWTGAFF. The full variable domain, in which reference TRBV28 and TRBJ1-1 provide the parts outside the CDR3, is DVKVTQSSRYLVKRTGEKVFLECVQDMDHENMFWYRQDPGLGLRLIYFSYDVKMKEKGDIPEGYSVSREKKERFSLILESASTNQTSMYLCASSLYSGAWTGAFFGQGTRLTVV.

The sample holds many counts of this clonotype. V is TRBV20-1 and J is TRBJ2-3; perhaps D is TRBD1 or TRBD2 (6 bases each). The CDR3 loop spans 14 amino acids. Germline V gives CDR1 DFQATT, CDR2 SNEGSKA (reference sequence). V was shortened by 3 bases and J by 0 bases, with 10 bases between the two germline ends. The chain's CDR3 is CSASRGLSTDTQYF. In DNA form, the CDR3 reads TGCAGTGCTAGCCGGGGGCTTAGCACAGATACGCAGTATTTT.

As concerns this clonotype: A much larger clone is a single base away; this may be a read error. The chain employs TRBV3-1 and TRBJ2-1; 11 bases match TRBD2. From germline, CDR1 is LGHDT and CDR2 YNNKEL (reference sequence). The CDR3 has 16 amino acids. Losses at the gene ends were 6 bases for V and 8 bases for J; bases not matched to a gene: 12. In DNA form, the CDR3 reads TGTGCCAGCAGACACCCCACTAGCGGGAGTGGATATGAGCAGTTCTTC. The encoded protein is CASRHPTSGSGYEQFF.